The clone carrying this T cell receptor (beta chain) was detected a few times. Its antigen is not known. The sample originates from a study of PD-L1 blockade in urothelial cancer. Study-wide background: Researchers found blood samples held a median of approximately 150,000 T cells. General study points: Below-median pretreatment blood TCR clonality was a predictor of better survival.

Every patient provided from 1 to 8 samples, collected pretreatment and on-treatment. Only in-frame clones appear in the TCRdb table, and some are missing; sequencing was by immunoSEQ multiplex PCR. The sample lists 60,000 to 85,000 clones; 75% to 90% were seen once. The sequence was obtained from a woman in her 70s with urothelial cancer. Sequenced here: PBMCs, sampled around atezolizumab (anti-PD-L1) treatment.

The CDR3 nucleotides are TGTGCCATCAGTGAGTTCGGACAGCTTAATCAGCCCCAGCATTTT. It encodes CAISEFGQLNQPQHF. J is TRBJ1-5 and V is TRBV10-3, with TRBD1 as a possible D gene (6 bases). The CDR3 sequence is 15 residues long. Germline V gene sequence: CDR1 ENHRY, CDR2 SYGVKD. V was trimmed by 1 base and J by 4 bases, leaving 11 bases between them.